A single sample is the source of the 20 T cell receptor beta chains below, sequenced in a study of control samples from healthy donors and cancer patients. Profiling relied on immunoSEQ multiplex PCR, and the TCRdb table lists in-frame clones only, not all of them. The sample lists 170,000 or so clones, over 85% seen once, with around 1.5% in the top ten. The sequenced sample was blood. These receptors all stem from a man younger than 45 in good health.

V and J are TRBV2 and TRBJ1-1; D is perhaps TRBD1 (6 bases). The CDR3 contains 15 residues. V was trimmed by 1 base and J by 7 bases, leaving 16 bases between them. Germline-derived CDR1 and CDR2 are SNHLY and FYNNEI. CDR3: CASSEEVRGYVEAFF. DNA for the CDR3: TGTGCCAGCAGTGAAGAGGTCAGGGGTTACGTTGAAGCTTTCTTT.

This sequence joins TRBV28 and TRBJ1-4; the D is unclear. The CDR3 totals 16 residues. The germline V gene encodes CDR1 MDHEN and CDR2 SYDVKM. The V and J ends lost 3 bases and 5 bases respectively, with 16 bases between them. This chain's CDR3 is CASSFTPSGLNEKLFF. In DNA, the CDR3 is TGTGCCAGCAGTTTCACACCCTCGGGGTTGAATGAAAAACTGTTTTTT. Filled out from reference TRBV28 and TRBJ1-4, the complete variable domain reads DVKVTQSSRYLVKRTGEKVFLECVQDMDHENMFWYRQDPGLGLRLIYFSYDVKMKEKGDIPEGYSVSREKKERFSLILESASTNQTSMYLCASSFTPSGLNEKLFFGSGTQLSVL.

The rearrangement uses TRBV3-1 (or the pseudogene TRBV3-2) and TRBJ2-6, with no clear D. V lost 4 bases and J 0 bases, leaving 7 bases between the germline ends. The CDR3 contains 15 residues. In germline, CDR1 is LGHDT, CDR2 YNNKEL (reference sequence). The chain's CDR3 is CASSPSGSGANVLTF. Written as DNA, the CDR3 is TGTGCCAGCAGCCCCAGTGGCTCTGGGGCCAACGTCCTGACTTTC.

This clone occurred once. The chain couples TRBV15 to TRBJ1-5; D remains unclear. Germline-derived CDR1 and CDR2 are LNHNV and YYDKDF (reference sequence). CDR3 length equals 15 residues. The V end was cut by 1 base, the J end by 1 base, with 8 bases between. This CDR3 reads CATSRGRVSNQPQHF. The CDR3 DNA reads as TGTGCCACCAGCAGAGGTAGGGTCAGCAATCAGCCCCAGCATTTT.

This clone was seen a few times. The CDR3 loop reads CASSYSSEGNTIYF. DNA for the CDR3: TGTGCCAGCAGTTACTCGTCCGAGGGAAACACCATATATTTT. V is TRBV6-6 and J is TRBJ1-3; D is ambiguous. From germline, CDR1 is MNHNY and CDR2 SVGAGI (reference sequence). The CDR3 has 14 residues. The V end was cut by 0 bases, the J end by 4 bases, with 7 bases between.

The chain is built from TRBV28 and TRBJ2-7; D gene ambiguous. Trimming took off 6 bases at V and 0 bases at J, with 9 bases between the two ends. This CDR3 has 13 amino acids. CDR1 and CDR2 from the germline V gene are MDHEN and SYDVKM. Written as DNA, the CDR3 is TGTGCCAGCAGCCCGCCGGTCTCCTACGAGCAGTACTTC. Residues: CASSPPVSYEQYF.

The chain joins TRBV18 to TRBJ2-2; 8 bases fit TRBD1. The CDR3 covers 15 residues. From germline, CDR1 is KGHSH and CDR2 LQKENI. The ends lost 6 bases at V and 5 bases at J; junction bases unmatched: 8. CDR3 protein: CASSPGQGWTGELFF. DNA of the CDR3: TGTGCCAGCTCTCCTGGACAGGGTTGGACCGGGGAGCTGTTTTTT.

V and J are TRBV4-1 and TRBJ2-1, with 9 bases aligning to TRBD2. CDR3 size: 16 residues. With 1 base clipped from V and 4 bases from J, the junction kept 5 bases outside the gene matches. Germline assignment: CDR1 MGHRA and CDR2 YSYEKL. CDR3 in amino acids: CASSQGSGGSYNEQFF. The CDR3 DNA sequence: TGCGCCAGCAGCCAAGGTAGCGGGGGCAGTTACAATGAGCAGTTCTTC.

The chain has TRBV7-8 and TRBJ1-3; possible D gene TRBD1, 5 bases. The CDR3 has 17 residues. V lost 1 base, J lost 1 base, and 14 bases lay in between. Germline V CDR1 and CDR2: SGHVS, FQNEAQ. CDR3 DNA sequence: TGTGCCAGCAGCTTAGGTGGCAGGGCCACTTCTGGAAACACCATATATTTT. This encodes CASSLGGRATSGNTIYF. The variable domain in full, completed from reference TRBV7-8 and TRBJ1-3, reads GAGVSQSPRYKVAKRGQDVALRCDPISGHVSLFWYQQALGQGPEFLTYFQNEAQLDKSGLPSDRFFAERPEGSVSTLKIQRTQQEDSAVYLCASSLGGRATSGNTIYFGEGSWLTVV.

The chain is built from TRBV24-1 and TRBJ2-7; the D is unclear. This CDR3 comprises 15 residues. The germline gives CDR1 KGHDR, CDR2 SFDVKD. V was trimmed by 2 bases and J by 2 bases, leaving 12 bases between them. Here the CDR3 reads CATSDYYTMTYEQYF. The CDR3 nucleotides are TGTGCCACCAGTGATTACTACACAATGACCTACGAGCAGTACTTC.

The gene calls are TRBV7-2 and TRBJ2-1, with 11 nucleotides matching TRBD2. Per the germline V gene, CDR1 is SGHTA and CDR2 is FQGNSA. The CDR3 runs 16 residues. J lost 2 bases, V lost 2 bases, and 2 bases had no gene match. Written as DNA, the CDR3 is TGTGCCAGCAGCTTACTGGGACTAGCGGCCTACAATGAGCAGTTCTTC. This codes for CASSLLGLAAYNEQFF. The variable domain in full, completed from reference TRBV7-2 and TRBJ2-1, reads GAGVSQSPSNKVTEKGKDVELRCDPISGHTALYWYRQSLGQGLEFLIYFQGNSAPDKSGLPSDRFSAERTGGSVSTLTIQRTQQEDSAVYLCASSLLGLAAYNEQFFGPGTRLTVL.

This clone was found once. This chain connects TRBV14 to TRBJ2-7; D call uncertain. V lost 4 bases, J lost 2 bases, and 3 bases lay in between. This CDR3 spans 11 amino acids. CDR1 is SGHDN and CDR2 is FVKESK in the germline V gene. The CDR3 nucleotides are TGTGCCAGCAGCCGCGCCTACGAGCAGTACTTC. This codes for CASSRAYEQYF.

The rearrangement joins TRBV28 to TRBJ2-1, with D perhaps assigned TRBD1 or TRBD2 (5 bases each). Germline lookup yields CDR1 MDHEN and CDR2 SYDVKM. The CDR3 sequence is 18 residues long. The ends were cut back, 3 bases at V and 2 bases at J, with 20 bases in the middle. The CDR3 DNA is TGTGCCAGCAGTTTCCCCCTGGATTCCCGGGGACCCTACAATGAGCAGTTCTTC. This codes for CASSFPLDSRGPYNEQFF.

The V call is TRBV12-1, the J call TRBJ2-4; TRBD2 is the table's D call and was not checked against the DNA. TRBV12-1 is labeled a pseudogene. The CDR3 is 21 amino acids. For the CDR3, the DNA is TGTGCCAGCAGCTTTGGGATTACCGGGACTAGCGCCAGAAAAGCCAAAAACATTCAGTACTTC. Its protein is CASSFGITGTSARKAKNIQYF.

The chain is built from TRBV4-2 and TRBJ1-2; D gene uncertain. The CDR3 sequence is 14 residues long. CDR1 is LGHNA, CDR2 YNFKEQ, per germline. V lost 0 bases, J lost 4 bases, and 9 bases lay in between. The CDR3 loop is CASSQDGQSYGYTF. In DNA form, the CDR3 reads TGTGCCAGCAGCCAAGACGGGCAGTCCTATGGCTACACCTTC.

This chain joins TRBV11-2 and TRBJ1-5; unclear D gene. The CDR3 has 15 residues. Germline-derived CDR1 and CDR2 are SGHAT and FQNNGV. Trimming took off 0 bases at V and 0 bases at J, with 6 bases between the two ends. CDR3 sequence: CASSLEGGSNQPQHF. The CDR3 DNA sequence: TGTGCCAGCAGCTTAGAGGGAGGTAGCAATCAGCCCCAGCATTTT.

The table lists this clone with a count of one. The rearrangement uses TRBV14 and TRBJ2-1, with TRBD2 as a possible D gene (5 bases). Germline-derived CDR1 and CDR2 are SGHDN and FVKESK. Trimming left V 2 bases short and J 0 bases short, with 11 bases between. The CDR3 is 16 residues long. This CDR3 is CASSQYEGISYNEQFF. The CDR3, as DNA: TGTGCCAGCAGCCAATATGAGGGAATCTCCTACAATGAGCAGTTCTTC.

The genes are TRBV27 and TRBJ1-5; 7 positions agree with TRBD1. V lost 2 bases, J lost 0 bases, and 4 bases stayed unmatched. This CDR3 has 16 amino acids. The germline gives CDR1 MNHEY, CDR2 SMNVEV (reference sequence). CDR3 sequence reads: CASSLTGQYSNQPQHF. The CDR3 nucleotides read TGTGCCAGCAGTTTAACGGGACAGTATAGCAATCAGCCCCAGCATTTT.

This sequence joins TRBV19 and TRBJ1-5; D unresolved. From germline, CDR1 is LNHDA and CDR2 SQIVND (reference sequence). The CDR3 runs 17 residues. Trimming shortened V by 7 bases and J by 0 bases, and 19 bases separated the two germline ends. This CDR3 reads CASMALAGRTSNQPQHF. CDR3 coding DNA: TGTGCCAGTATGGCACTCGCTGGGCGTACTAGCAATCAGCCCCAGCATTTT.

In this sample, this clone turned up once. DNA for the CDR3: TGTGCCAGCAGCTTCCTGGGAGGAAAAGACTATGGCTACACCTTC. It translates to CASSFLGGKDYGYTF. The chain links TRBV5-6 to TRBJ1-2; D gene ambiguous. The germline V and J ends were trimmed by 2 bases and 3 bases, with 14 bases remaining between them. CDR3 length: 15 amino acids. CDR1 SGHDT and CDR2 YYEEEE come from the germline V gene. Looking up the rest from reference TRBV5-6 and TRBJ1-2 gives the full variable domain: DAGVTQSPTHLIKTRGQQVTLRCSPKSGHDTVSWYQQALGQGPQFIFQYYEEEERQRGNFPDRFSGHQFPNYSSELNVNALLLGDSALYLCASSFLGGKDYGYTFGSGTRLTVV.